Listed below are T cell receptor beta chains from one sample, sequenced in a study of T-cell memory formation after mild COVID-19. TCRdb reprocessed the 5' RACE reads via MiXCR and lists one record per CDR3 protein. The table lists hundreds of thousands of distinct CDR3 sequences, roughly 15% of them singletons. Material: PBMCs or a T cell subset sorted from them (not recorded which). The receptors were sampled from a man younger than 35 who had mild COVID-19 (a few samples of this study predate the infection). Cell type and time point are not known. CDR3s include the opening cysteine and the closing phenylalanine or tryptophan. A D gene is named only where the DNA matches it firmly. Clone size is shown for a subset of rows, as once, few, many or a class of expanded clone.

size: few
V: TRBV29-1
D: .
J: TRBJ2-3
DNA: TGCAGCGTTGACCACCCGGACGGGGATAACACAGATACGCAGTATTTT
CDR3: CSVDHPDGDNTDTQYF

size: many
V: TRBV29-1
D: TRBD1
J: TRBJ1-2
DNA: TGCAGCGTGCAGACAGGGTATTCCAACTATGGCTACACCTTC
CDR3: CSVQTGYSNYGYTF

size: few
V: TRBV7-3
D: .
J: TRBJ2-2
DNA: TGTGCCAGCAGCTTAACGGGGAAGAACGGGGAGCTGTTTTTT
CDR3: CASSLTGKNGELFF

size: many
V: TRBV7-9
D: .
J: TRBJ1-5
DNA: TGTGCCAGCAGCTTATACGAGGGCGCATATAGCAATCAGCCCCAGCATTTT
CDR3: CASSLYEGAYSNQPQHF

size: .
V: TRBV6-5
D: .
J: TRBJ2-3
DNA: TGTGCCAGCAGTTCCGTACTCGGCACAGATACGCAGTATTTT
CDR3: CASSSVLGTDTQYF

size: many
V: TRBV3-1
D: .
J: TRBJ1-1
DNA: TGTGCCAGCACCCGGGGGACGGCGAACACTGAAGCTTTCTTT
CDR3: CASTRGTANTEAFF

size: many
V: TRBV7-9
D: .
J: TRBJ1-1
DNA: TGTGCCAGCAGCTTCTCAGCGAACACTGAAGCTTTCTTT
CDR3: CASSFSANTEAFF

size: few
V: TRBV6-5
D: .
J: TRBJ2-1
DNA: TGTGCCAGCAGTCCTGGGGGAGTTACATCCTACAATGAGCAGTTCTTC
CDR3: CASSPGGVTSYNEQFF

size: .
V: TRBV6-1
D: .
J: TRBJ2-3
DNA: TGTGCCAGCAGTGAAGGAGGCGGGGAGGCAGATACGCAGTATTTT
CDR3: CASSEGGGEADTQYF

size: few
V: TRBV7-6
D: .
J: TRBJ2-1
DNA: TGTGCCAGCAGCTTATCCGAAGGAGTTGAGCAGTTCTTC
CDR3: CASSLSEGVEQFF

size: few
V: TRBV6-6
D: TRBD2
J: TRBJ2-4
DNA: TGTGCCACCTTGTCGGCTAGCGGGGGGGCGGGAAACATTCAGTACTTC
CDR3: CATLSASGGAGNIQYF

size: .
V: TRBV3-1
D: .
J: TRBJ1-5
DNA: TGTGCCAGCAGCCCCAAACAGAGGGCGGCCAATCAGCCCCAGCATTTT
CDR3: CASSPKQRAANQPQHF

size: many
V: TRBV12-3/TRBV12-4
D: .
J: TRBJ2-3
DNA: TGTGCCAGTGCGCGGACAGATACGCAGTATTTT
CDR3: CASARTDTQYF

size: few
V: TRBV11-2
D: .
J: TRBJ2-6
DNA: TGTGCCAGCAGCTTAGGACGCAGGGTCCTCTCTGGGGCCAACGTCCTGACTTTC
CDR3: CASSLGRRVLSGANVLTF

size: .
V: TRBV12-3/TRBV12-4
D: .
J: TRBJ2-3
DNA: TGTGCCAGCAGCCCCGGGGACACAGATACGCAGTATTTT
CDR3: CASSPGDTDTQYF

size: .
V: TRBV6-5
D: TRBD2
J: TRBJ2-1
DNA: TGTGCCAGCAGTTACGTCCCAGCGGGGGGGTATGAGCAGTTCTTC
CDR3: CASSYVPAGGYEQFF

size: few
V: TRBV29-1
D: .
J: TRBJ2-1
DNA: TGCAGCGTTGGAGGGGTCTACAATGAGCAGTTCTTC
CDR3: CSVGGVYNEQFF

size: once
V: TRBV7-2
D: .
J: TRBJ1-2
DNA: TGTGCCAGCAGCTCCCTTCGGACGGAAGCTAACTATGGCTACACCTTC
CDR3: CASSSLRTEANYGYTF

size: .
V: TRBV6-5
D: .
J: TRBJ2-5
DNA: TGTGCCAGCGGTATCCCGGGCGCAGGGTGGGGGGAGACCCAGTACTTC
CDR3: CASGIPGAGWGETQYF

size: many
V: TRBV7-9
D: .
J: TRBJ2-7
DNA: TGTGCCAGCAGCTTTCCGGGGCGAACCTACGAGCAGTACTTC
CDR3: CASSFPGRTYEQYF

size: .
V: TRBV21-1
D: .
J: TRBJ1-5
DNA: TGTGCCAGCAGCCCCCGGGACAGGGTGCATCAGCCCCAGCATTTT
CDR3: CASSPRDRVHQPQHF

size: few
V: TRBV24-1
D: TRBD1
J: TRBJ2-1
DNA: TGTGCCACCAGTGATCCGGACAGGGGTAGCTCCTACAATGAGCAGTTCTTC
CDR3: CATSDPDRGSSYNEQFF

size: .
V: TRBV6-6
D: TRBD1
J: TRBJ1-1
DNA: TGTGCCAGCAGTTACGGAGCAGGGGGCGCATCAACGAACACTGAAGCTTTCTTT
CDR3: CASSYGAGGASTNTEAFF

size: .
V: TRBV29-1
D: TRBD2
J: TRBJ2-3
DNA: TGCAGCGTCCAGCGGGGGGGCATCACAGATACGCAGTATTTT
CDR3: CSVQRGGITDTQYF

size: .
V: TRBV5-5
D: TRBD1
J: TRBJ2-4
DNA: TGTGCCAGCAACCCGGGACAGAAAAACATTCAGTACTTC
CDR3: CASNPGQKNIQYF

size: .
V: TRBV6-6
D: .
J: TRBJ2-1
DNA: TGTGCCAGCAGTTCCTCGGGGGAGAATGAGCAGTTCTTC
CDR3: CASSSSGENEQFF

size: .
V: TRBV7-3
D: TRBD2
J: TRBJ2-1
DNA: TGTGCCAGCAGCCTAAATCTTGGACTAGCGGGGGATATCTACAATGAGCAGTTCTTC
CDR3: CASSLNLGLAGDIYNEQFF

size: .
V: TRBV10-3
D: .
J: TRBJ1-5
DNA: TGTGCCATCAGTGAAGTGGGGAGGGAAGGGGTCAATCAGCCCCAGCATTTT
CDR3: CAISEVGREGVNQPQHF

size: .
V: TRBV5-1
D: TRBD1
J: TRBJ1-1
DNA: TGCGCCAGCAGCTTGCAAGGACAGGGGAACACTGAAGCTTTCTTT
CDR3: CASSLQGQGNTEAFF

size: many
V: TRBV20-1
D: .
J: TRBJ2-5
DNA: TGCAGTGCTAGAGGGGTCGACAGGCCCCAAGAGACCCAGTACTTC
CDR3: CSARGVDRPQETQYF

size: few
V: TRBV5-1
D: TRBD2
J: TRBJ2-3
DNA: TGCGCCAGCAGATTACTAGCGGGGACCACAGATACGCAGTATTTT
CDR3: CASRLLAGTTDTQYF

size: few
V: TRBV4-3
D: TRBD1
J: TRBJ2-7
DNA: TGCGCCAGCAGCCAAGAGGGGACAGGGCCTTTCGAGCAGTACTTC
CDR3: CASSQEGTGPFEQYF

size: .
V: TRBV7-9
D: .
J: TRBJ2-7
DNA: TGTGCCAGCAGCTTACGCGGACTCTACGAGCAGTACTTC
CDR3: CASSLRGLYEQYF

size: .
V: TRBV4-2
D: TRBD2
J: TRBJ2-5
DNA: TGTGCCAGCAGCCAAGGCGGGGGGCTTGAGACCCAGTACTTC
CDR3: CASSQGGGLETQYF

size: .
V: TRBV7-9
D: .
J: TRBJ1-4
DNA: TGTGCCAGCAGCTGGGACATGGAGGAAAAACTGTTTTTT
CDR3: CASSWDMEEKLFF

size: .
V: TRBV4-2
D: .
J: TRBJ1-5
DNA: TGTGCCAGCAGCCAAGAACAGGGTACTAGCAATCAGCCCCAGCATTTT
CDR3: CASSQEQGTSNQPQHF

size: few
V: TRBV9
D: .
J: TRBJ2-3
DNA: TGTGCCAGCAGCGAGGACAGCCCCGCGAGCACAGATACGCAGTATTTT
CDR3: CASSEDSPASTDTQYF

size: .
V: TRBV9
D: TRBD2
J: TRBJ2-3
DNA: TGTGCCAGCAGCGCCGGGGGGGCGCCGACAGATACGCAGTATTTT
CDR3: CASSAGGAPTDTQYF

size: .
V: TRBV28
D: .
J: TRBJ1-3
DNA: TGTGCCAGCAGTTCACACCCCTCCTCTGGAAACACCATATATTTT
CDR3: CASSSHPSSGNTIYF

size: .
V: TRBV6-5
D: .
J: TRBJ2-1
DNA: TGTGCCAGCAGCGAGGGACCACTACAGTTCTTC
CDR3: CASSEGPLQFF

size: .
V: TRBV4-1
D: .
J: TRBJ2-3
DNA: TGCGCCAGCAGCCAAAGGACCCCCTTAAGCACAGATACGCAGTATTTT
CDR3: CASSQRTPLSTDTQYF

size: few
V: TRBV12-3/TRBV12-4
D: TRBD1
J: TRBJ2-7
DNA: TGTGCCAGCAGTTTAGGACAGGGGATCGAGCAGTACTTC
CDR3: CASSLGQGIEQYF

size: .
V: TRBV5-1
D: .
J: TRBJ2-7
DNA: TGCGCCAGCAGCTTGGTCAACGAGCAGTACTTC
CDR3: CASSLVNEQYF

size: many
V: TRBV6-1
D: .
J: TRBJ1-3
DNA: TGTGCCAGCAGTGAACAGGGTGGAAACACCATATATTTT
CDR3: CASSEQGGNTIYF

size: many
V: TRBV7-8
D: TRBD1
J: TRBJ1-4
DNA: TGTGCCAGCAGCGCCACAGGGACAGGAGAAAAACTGTTTTTT
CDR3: CASSATGTGEKLFF

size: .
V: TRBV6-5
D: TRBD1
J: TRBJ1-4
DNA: TGTGCCAGCAGGCCGGACAGGGGAGGAGAAAAACTGTTTTTT
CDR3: CASRPDRGGEKLFF

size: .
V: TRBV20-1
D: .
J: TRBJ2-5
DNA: TGCAGTGCCGTACCCCTGCAGGGGGGGAAGACCCAGTACTTC
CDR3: CSAVPLQGGKTQYF

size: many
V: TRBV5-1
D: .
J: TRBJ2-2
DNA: TGCGCCAGCAGCGCCCCAGGAGTAGCGACCGGGGAGCTGTTTTTT
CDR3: CASSAPGVATGELFF

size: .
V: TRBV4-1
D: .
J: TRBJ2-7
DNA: TGCGCCAGCAGCAACTTTCTACGGACATACTACGAGCAGTACTTC
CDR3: CASSNFLRTYYEQYF